Presented here are 10 T cell receptor beta chains from one specimen sequenced in a study of T cell repertoires in cytomegalovirus infection. One entry per CDR3 protein, called by TCRdb with MiXCR from the reads. The data show about 310,000 distinct CDR3 sequences, more than 20% seen once. For these TCRs, the target antigens are not known. The sample consisted of cultured PBMCs, taken from culture after CMV antigen stimulation. The source of these receptors is a human donor in good health (CMV status not recorded). Some clones in this sample may be carry-over from other donors' samples.

This clonotype has just a few counts. The rearrangement uses TRBV24-1 and TRBJ1-2; 8 bases line up with TRBD1. Germline lookup yields CDR1 KGHDR and CDR2 SFDVKD. Unmatched junction bases numbered 8, after V lost 7 bases and J lost 5 bases. CDR3 length: 14 residues. The CDR3 sequence: CATRSTGTGYGYTF. The CDR3, as DNA: TGTGCCACCAGAAGTACCGGGACAGGTTATGGCTACACCTTC.

This clonotype was seen a few times. The chain uses TRBV11-2 and TRBJ1-1; D remains unclear. CDR3 size: 14 residues. V was trimmed by 1 base and J by 2 bases, leaving 8 bases between them. CDR1 and CDR2 from the germline V gene are SGHAT and FQNNGV. The CDR3 DNA reads as TGTGCCAGCAGCTTAGGTGTCAGAAACACTGAAGCTTTCTTT. Translating gives CASSLGVRNTEAFF.

This clonotype came up a few times. One end of the junction is discordant with germline, which a read error may explain. The rearrangement joins TRBV7-2 to TRBJ2-4; D gene ambiguous. The CDR3 has 16 amino acids. Germline CDR1 SGHTA, CDR2 FQGNSA. CDR3 in amino acids: CASSPPPGFGKTIQYF. The CDR3 DNA reads as TGTGCCAGCAGCCCCCCGCCCGGTTTCGGAAAAACCATTCAGTACTTC.

This clonotype was seen a few times. The V and J genes are TRBV4-1 and TRBJ2-1; D is undetermined. Germline CDR1 is MGHRA and CDR2 is YSYEKL. This CDR3 has 15 amino acids. With 1 base removed from V and 0 bases from J, the gap between germline ends came to 7 bases. Written as DNA, the CDR3 is TGCGCCAGCAGCCAAGTGAGAAGCTCCTACAATGAGCAGTTCTTC. It yields the protein CASSQVRSSYNEQFF.

This clonotype was detected many times. The chain links TRBV28 to TRBJ2-3; the match to TRBD2 covers 15 bases. V dropped 5 bases and J dropped 2; count of bases not matched to a gene: 5. The CDR3 is 17 residues long. From germline, CDR1 is MDHEN and CDR2 SYDVKM. The CDR3 DNA sequence: TGTGCCAGCAGTCTAGGGACTAGCGGGAGGTCCACAGATACGCAGTATTTT. This codes for CASSLGTSGRSTDTQYF.

The chain employs TRBV30 and TRBJ2-7; D not certain. Germline V gene lookup returns CDR1 GTSNPN and CDR2 SVGIG (reference sequence). CDR3 size: 13 residues. Trimming left V 0 bases short and J 6 bases short, with 12 bases between. Here the CDR3 reads CAWSVQSASEQYV. The CDR3 nucleotides are TGTGCCTGGAGTGTACAGTCGGCCTCCGAGCAGTACGTC.

The CDR3 here is CASSLTVGQGASGELFF. The CDR3 nucleotides read TGTGCCAGCAGTTTGACGGTCGGACAGGGGGCATCCGGGGAGCTGTTTTTT. The rearrangement links TRBV12-3 or TRBV12-4 to TRBJ2-2; the match to TRBD1 covers 11 bases. The length of the CDR3 is 17 residues. J lost 6 bases, V lost 3 bases, and 9 bases had no gene match.

The chain has TRBV15 and TRBJ1-6; D unresolved. This CDR3 has 13 residues. Trimming pared 3 bases from V and 9 bases from J, leaving 9 bases between. Germline V gene data show CDR1 as LNHNV and CDR2 as YYDKDF (reference sequence). Here the CDR3 DNA reads TGTGCCACCAGCAGCGAACGGGGTTCACCCCTCCACTTT. Its translation: CATSSERGSPLHF. The whole variable domain, filled in from reference TRBV15 and TRBJ1-6, reads DAMVIQNPRYQVTQFGKPVTLSCSQTLNHNVMYWYQQKSSQAPKLLFHYYDKDFNNEADTPDNFQSRRPNTSFCFLDIRSPGLGDTAMYLCATSSERGSPLHFGNGTRLTVT.

The chain recombines TRBV7-2 with TRBJ2-1; either TRBD1 or TRBD2 may fit D (5 bases each). Germline CDR1 is SGHTA and CDR2 is FQGNSA. V was clipped by 2 bases and J by 8 bases, with 19 bases between them. This CDR3 has 16 residues. The CDR3 sequence is CASSLRTGTGRDEQFF. Here the CDR3 DNA reads TGTGCCAGCAGCTTACGAACCGGGACCGGACGTGATGAGCAGTTCTTC.

This clonotype was seen a handful of times. The rearrangement links TRBV7-9 to TRBJ1-1; maybe TRBD1 (5 bases). From germline, CDR1 is SEHNR and CDR2 FQNEAQ (reference sequence). The V end was cut by 0 bases, the J end by 6 bases, with 14 bases between. There are 15 residues in the CDR3. As DNA, the CDR3 is TGTGCCAGCAGCTTAGCCGAGAAATGGGGCGCTGAAGCTTTCTTT. The encoded protein is CASSLAEKWGAEAFF.